This T cell receptor (beta chain) was sequenced during a study of T cell responses to AZD1222 COVID-19 vaccine. A single count supports this clone. Antigen unknown. Study results and caveats: Targeting of unmutated variant regions was reportedly seen in nearly half of spike-specific TCRs.

Trimming took off 3 bases at V and 8 bases at J, with 14 bases between the two ends. Germline V gene lookup returns CDR1 KGHSH and CDR2 LQKENI. This CDR3 region has 15 residues. Sequencing was performed with immunoSEQ multiplex PCR; in TCRdb, only in-frame clones are kept and a portion is missing. The sample yields 80,000 or so clones, roughly 85% seen once. The gene calls are TRBV18 and TRBJ1-6, with D perhaps TRBD1 (6 bases). The sequence derives from an adult in good health. Sequenced here: peripheral blood, sampled on day 0 of AZD1222 vaccination. The CDR3 sequence: CASSPQGMRDSPLHF. The CDR3 nucleotides read TGTGCCAGCTCACCTCAGGGGATGAGGGATTCACCCCTCCACTTT.